Only one count was recorded for the clone carrying this T cell receptor beta chain. The sample comes from a study of control samples from healthy donors and cancer patients. Assay: immunoSEQ multiplex PCR; the TCRdb copy retains only in-frame clones and omits some. The sample shows about 100,000 clones, around 85% of them seen only once. The clonotype originates from a young man in good health. Sequenced material: blood.

This CDR3 reads CASSISSGYNEQFF. The CDR3 bases are TGTGCCAGTAGTATCAGTAGCGGCTACAATGAGCAGTTCTTC. The chain carries TRBV19 and TRBJ2-1, with D possibly TRBD2 on 6 matching bases. V was pared by 3 bases and J by 3 bases, with 9 bases between. The CDR3 length is 14 residues. The germline V gene encodes CDR1 LNHDA and CDR2 SQIVND (reference sequence).